Listed here is a single T cell receptor beta chain. V lost 2 bases to trimming and J lost 3 bases, with 5 bases between them. Germline assignment: CDR1 SGHVS and CDR2 FQNEAQ. This CDR3 contains 12 residues. This specimen belongs to a study of blood T cell repertoires in COVID-19. Here immunoSEQ multiplex PCR was the method, and the copy in TCRdb shows in-frame clones only, minus some. The sample has over 110,000 clones, around 81% seen once. The TCR sequence derives from a human donor in a cohort sampled during active COVID-19. The sequenced sample consisted of peripheral blood. This chain uses TRBV7-8 with TRBJ2-7, with unresolved D. The CDR3 is CASSLNSYEQYF. In DNA, the CDR3 is TGTGCCAGCAGCTTAAACAGCTACGAGCAGTACTTC.